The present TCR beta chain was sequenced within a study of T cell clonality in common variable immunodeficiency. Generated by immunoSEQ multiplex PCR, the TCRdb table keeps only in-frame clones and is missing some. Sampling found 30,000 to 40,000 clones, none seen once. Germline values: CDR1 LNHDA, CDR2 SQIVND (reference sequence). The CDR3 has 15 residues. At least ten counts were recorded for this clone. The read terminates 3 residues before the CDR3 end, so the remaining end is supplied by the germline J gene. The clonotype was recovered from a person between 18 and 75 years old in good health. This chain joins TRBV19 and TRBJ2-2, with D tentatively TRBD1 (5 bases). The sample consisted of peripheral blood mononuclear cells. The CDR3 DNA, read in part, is TGTGCCAGTAGTATGCAGGGCACAACTAATGAAAAG. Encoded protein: CASSMQGTTNEK. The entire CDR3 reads CASSMQGTTNEKLFF.